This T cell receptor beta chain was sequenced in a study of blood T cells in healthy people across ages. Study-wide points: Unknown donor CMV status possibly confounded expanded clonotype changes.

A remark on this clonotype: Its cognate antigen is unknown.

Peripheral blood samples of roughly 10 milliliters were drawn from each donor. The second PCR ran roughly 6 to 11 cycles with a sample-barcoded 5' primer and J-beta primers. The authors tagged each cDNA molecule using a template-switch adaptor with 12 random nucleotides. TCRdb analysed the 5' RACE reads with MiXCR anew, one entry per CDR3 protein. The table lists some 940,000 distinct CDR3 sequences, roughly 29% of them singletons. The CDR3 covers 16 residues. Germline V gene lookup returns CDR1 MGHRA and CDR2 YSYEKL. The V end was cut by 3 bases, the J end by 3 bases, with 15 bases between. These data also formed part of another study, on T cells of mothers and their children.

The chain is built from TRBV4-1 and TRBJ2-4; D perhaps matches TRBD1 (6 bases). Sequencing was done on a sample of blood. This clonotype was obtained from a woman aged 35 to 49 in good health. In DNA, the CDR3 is TGCGCCAGCAGCCAGACAGGTTGGGGTGACAAAAACATTCAGTACTTC. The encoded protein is CASSQTGWGDKNIQYF.